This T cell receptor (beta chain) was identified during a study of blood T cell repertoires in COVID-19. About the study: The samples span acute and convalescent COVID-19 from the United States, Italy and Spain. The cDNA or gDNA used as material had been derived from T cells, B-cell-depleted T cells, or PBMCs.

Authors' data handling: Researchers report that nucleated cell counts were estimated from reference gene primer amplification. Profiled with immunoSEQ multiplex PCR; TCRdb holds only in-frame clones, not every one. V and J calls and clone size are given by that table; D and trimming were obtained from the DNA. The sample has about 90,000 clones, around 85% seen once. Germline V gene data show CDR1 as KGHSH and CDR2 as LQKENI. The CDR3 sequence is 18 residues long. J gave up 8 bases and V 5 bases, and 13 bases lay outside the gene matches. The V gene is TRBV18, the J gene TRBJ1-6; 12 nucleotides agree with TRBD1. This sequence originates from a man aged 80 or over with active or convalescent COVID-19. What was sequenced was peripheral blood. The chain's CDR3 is CASSAIPGQGARDSPLHF. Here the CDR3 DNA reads TGTGCCAGCTCAGCAATCCCGGGACAGGGGGCTCGTGATTCACCCCTCCACTTT.